Following are 27 T cell receptor beta chains from one sample sequenced in a study of cytomegalovirus exposure and HLA in healthy donors. Primers for the PCR totalled 60 Vbeta and 13 Jbeta. Only in-frame clones appear in the TCRdb table, and some are missing; sequencing was by immunoSEQ multiplex PCR. The table records over 100,000 clones, around 87% of them present only once. The sample was PBMCs. The receptor source for this set is a woman aged 25 to 39 in good health and CMV-seronegative.

In this sample, this clone turned up once. This sequence joins TRBV2 and TRBJ2-1, with a tentative D call TRBD2 (5 bases). Germline-derived CDR1 and CDR2 are SNHLY and FYNNEI. The CDR3 spans 13 residues. Trimming took 4 bases from V and 2 from J, leaving 6 bases between them. The CDR3 nucleotides read TGTGCCAGCAGTGGGGAGACCTACAATGAGCAGTTCTTC. Translation: CASSGETYNEQFF.

This clone was observed a single time. V and J are TRBV7-2 and TRBJ1-1, with 9 bases fitting TRBD1. With V trimmed by 1 base and J by 7 bases, 4 bases remained unmatched. The CDR3 length is 14 residues. Germline V lookup: CDR1 SGHTA, CDR2 FQGNSA. The CDR3 protein is CASSLGDRVLEAFF. CDR3 DNA sequence: TGTGCCAGCAGCTTAGGGGACAGGGTTCTTGAAGCTTTCTTT.

The rearrangement links TRBV18 to TRBJ1-1, with D uncertain. Trimming cost V 3 bases and J 9 bases, with 14 bases left between them. The V gene's germline CDR1 is KGHSH and CDR2 LQKENI. There are 13 residues in the CDR3. The CDR3: CASSPPDGDQAFF. For the CDR3, the DNA is TGTGCCAGCTCACCCCCGGACGGGGATCAAGCTTTCTTT.

V is TRBV5-1 and J is TRBJ2-1, with D perhaps matching TRBD2 (6 bases). V lost 4 bases to trimming and J lost 15 bases, with 26 bases between them. Germline values: CDR1 SGHRS, CDR2 YFSETQ. This CDR3 region has 15 residues. DNA for the CDR3: TGCGCCAGCAGCGGCGGGGACCAACAATACGGTTGGCTGTTCTTC. It encodes CASSGGDQQYGWLFF.

The chain links TRBV10-3 to TRBJ1-4; TRBD1 matches at 9 bases. This CDR3 comprises 13 residues. From germline, CDR1 is ENHRY and CDR2 SYGVKD. With V trimmed by 8 bases and J by 6 bases, 4 bases remained unmatched. This CDR3 is CAIHRDRDEKLFF. The DNA of the CDR3 is TGTGCCATCCACCGGGACAGGGATGAAAAACTGTTTTTT.

The J gene is TRBJ2-1, the V gene TRBV6-6, with a tentative D call TRBD1 (6 bases). This CDR3 has 15 amino acids. Germline assignment: CDR1 MNHNY and CDR2 SVGAGI (reference sequence). V gave up 6 bases and J gave up 12 bases, with 24 bases separating them. The CDR3 DNA reads TGTGCCAGCAGGAAGACCCTAGGACAGCTTGATCGGCAGTTCTTC. Translated, it gives CASRKTLGQLDRQFF.

The rearrangement links TRBV6-4 to TRBJ1-1; 8 nucleotides agree with TRBD1. The trim removed 5 bases at V and 1 base at J, leaving 3 bases unmatched. The CDR3 has 14 amino acids. Per germline, CDR1 MRHNA and CDR2 SNTAGT. CDR3 sequence (DNA): TGTGCCAGCAGTTCAGGGGGCCGGAACACTGAAGCTTTCTTT. This codes for CASSSGGRNTEAFF.

The V call is TRBV7-9, the J call TRBJ2-5; TRBD2 matches at 14 bases. The V and J ends lost 5 bases and 2 bases, in that order; junction bases with no gene match: 4. The CDR3 loop spans 16 amino acids. Germline values: CDR1 SEHNR, CDR2 FQNEAQ (reference sequence). The CDR3 reads CASSIGLAGGQETQYF. The CDR3 DNA follows: TGTGCCAGCAGCATCGGACTAGCGGGGGGACAAGAGACCCAGTACTTC.

V usage is TRBV6-1 and J usage is TRBJ1-2, with D tentatively TRBD1 (5 bases). V lost 11 bases to trimming and J lost 0 bases, with 13 bases between them. Germline V gene lookup returns CDR1 MNHNS and CDR2 SASEGT. CDR3 length equals 13 residues. The CDR3 sequence is CASDSLPNYGYTF. The CDR3 nucleotides are TGTGCCTCCGACAGTCTACCTAACTATGGCTACACCTTC.

The chain carries TRBV19 and TRBJ2-1; possible D gene TRBD1, 6 bases. Germline V gene sequence: CDR1 LNHDA, CDR2 SQIVND (reference sequence). Trimming removed 4 bases from V and 4 bases from J, with 11 bases in between. CDR3 length: 14 residues. The CDR3 DNA is TGTGCCAGTAGTACACAGGGAGTATACAATGAGCAGTTCTTC. It translates to CASSTQGVYNEQFF.

V and J are TRBV2 and TRBJ2-2; a weak D match, TRBD1 (6 bases). The V and J ends lost 10 bases and 7 bases respectively, with 16 bases between them. Germline-derived CDR1 and CDR2 are SNHLY and FYNNEI. CDR3 length equals 13 residues. In DNA, the CDR3 is TGTGCCACTATCAGGGGAGAGAACGGGGAGCTGTTTTTT. It encodes CATIRGENGELFF.

The V call is TRBV6-1, the J call TRBJ2-6; the D gene is possibly TRBD2 (5 bases). This CDR3 is 15 amino acids long. Germline assignment: CDR1 MNHNS and CDR2 SASEGT. V lost 6 bases to trimming and J lost 2 bases, with 11 bases between them. The CDR3 here is CASRTGLTGANVLTF. CDR3 nucleotide sequence: TGTGCCAGCAGGACTGGACTTACTGGGGCCAACGTCCTGACTTTC.

The chain joins TRBV5-6 to TRBJ2-7; 10 bases fit TRBD2. The V and J ends lost 0 bases and 7 bases, in that order; junction bases with no gene match: 10. The CDR3 runs to 16 residues. Per germline, CDR1 SGHDT and CDR2 YYEEEE. The CDR3 DNA sequence: TGTGCCAGCAGCTTGGGCCCCCCTAGCGGGGGTGGGGAGCAGTACTTC. Protein sequence: CASSLGPPSGGGEQYF. Drawing the rest from reference TRBV5-6 and TRBJ2-7, the complete variable domain is DAGVTQSPTHLIKTRGQQVTLRCSPKSGHDTVSWYQQALGQGPQFIFQYYEEEERQRGNFPDRFSGHQFPNYSSELNVNALLLGDSALYLCASSLGPPSGGGEQYFGPGTRLTVT.

J is TRBJ2-1 and V is TRBV7-2, with 7 nucleotides matching TRBD2. V gave up 1 base and J gave up 8 bases; unmatched junction bases: 5. CDR3 size: 14 residues. The germline V gene encodes CDR1 SGHTA and CDR2 FQGNSA. CDR3 sequence reads: CASSLDRGRDEQFF. In nucleotides, the CDR3 is TGTGCCAGCAGCTTAGACCGGGGGAGGGATGAGCAGTTCTTC.

The V and J genes are TRBV6-5 and TRBJ2-4, with D uncertain. From germline, CDR1 is MNHEY and CDR2 SVGAGI. This CDR3 has 15 residues. Trimming stripped 4 bases from V and 0 bases from J, with 10 bases between. The CDR3 loop reads CASSLGQLAKNIQYF. For the CDR3, the DNA is TGTGCCAGCAGTTTGGGCCAACTAGCCAAAAACATTCAGTACTTC.

This clone was seen only once. J is TRBJ2-7 and V is TRBV7-8; D remains ambiguous. Germline lookup yields CDR1 SGHVS and CDR2 FQNEAQ. The CDR3 loop spans 14 amino acids. Trimming left V 0 bases short and J 2 bases short, with 8 bases between. CDR3 coding DNA: TGTGCCAGCAGCTTAGCTAGACACCCCTACGAGCAGTACTTC. Translated, it gives CASSLARHPYEQYF.

The chain joins TRBV5-1 to TRBJ2-2, with D possibly TRBD2 on 6 matching bases. The CDR3 has 15 residues. The germline V and J ends were trimmed by 4 bases and 6 bases, with 16 bases remaining between them. CDR1 and CDR2 from the germline V gene are SGHRS and YFSETQ. CDR3 loop: CASSPPGAPSGELFF. Written as DNA, the CDR3 is TGCGCCAGCAGCCCTCCGGGAGCCCCATCCGGGGAGCTGTTTTTT.

This chain joins TRBV23-1 and TRBJ2-7, with TRBD2 identical over 10 bases. TRBV23-1 falls under the ORF class, with uncertain function. V lost 3 bases and J lost 1; bases outside the gene matches: 6. The CDR3 sequence is 16 residues long. CDR3 loop: CASSHFLAGESYEQYF. The CDR3, as DNA: TGCGCCAGCAGTCATTTTCTAGCGGGAGAATCCTACGAGCAGTACTTC.

Remarks on this clone: At the DNA level, this CDR3 is encoded by other sequences in the same sample as well. The chain recombines TRBV11-2 with TRBJ1-4; TRBD1 aligns across 7 bases. V trimming: 1 base; J trimming: 8 bases; junction bases outside the gene matches: 4. Germline CDR1 SGHAT, CDR2 FQNNGV. This CDR3 is built from 14 residues. The CDR3 DNA is TGTGCCAGCAGCTTAGGACAGGGTGGCGAAAAACTGTTTTTT. It translates to CASSLGQGGEKLFF.

V gene TRBV5-6 combines with J gene TRBJ2-3; D is uncertain. Trimming pared 0 bases from V and 2 bases from J, leaving 7 bases between. The CDR3 has 14 amino acids. From germline, CDR1 is SGHDT and CDR2 YYEEEE. CDR3 protein: CASSLGPHTDTQYF. The CDR3 bases are TGTGCCAGCAGCTTGGGTCCCCACACAGATACGCAGTATTTT. Looking up the rest from reference TRBV5-6 and TRBJ2-3 gives the full variable domain: DAGVTQSPTHLIKTRGQQVTLRCSPKSGHDTVSWYQQALGQGPQFIFQYYEEEERQRGNFPDRFSGHQFPNYSSELNVNALLLGDSALYLCASSLGPHTDTQYFGPGTRLTVL.

This chain links TRBV27 with TRBJ2-7; TRBD1 matches at 9 bases. CDR1 and CDR2 from the germline V gene are MNHEY and SMNVEV (reference sequence). The CDR3 spans 17 residues. V shed 4 bases, J shed 2 bases, and the junction held 12 bases outside the gene matches. CDR3 DNA sequence: TGTGCCAGCAGTTCGCTCACAGGGGGCGCGGGAACCTACGAGCAGTACTTC. It encodes CASSSLTGGAGTYEQYF.

CDR3 sequence: CASRTSGGARYNEQFF. CDR3 sequence (DNA): TGTGCCAGCAGAACTAGCGGGGGGGCTAGGTACAATGAGCAGTTCTTC. The V and J genes are TRBV5-4 and TRBJ2-1; 13 nucleotides line up with TRBD2. V shed 5 bases, J shed 4 bases, and the junction held 6 bases outside the gene matches. The CDR3 loop spans 16 amino acids. Per the germline V gene, CDR1 is SGHNT and CDR2 is YYREEE (reference sequence).

This chain connects TRBV29-1 to TRBJ2-5, with D possibly TRBD2 on 5 matching bases. Trimming stripped 2 bases from V and 0 bases from J, with 13 bases between. The CDR3 contains 15 residues. Germline CDR1 is SQVTM and CDR2 is ANQGSEA. CDR3 region: CSVERRLLNQETQYF. The CDR3 nucleotides are TGCAGCGTTGAAAGGAGGCTTCTTAACCAAGAGACCCAGTACTTC.

The chain has TRBV5-1 and TRBJ2-7; D is unresolved. There are 17 residues in the CDR3. Trimming pared 4 bases from V and 0 bases from J, leaving 20 bases between. The V gene's germline CDR1 is SGHRS and CDR2 YFSETQ. CDR3: CASSPLPGGVNSYEQYF. The CDR3, as DNA: TGCGCCAGCAGCCCACTCCCCGGCGGCGTGAACTCCTACGAGCAGTACTTC. Supplemented by reference TRBV5-1 and TRBJ2-7, the full variable domain reads KAGVTQTPRYLIKTRGQQVTLSCSPISGHRSVSWYQQTPGQGLQFLFEYFSETQRNKGNFPGRFSGRQFSNSRSEMNVSTLELGDSALYLCASSPLPGGVNSYEQYFGPGTRLTVT.

The V and J genes are TRBV7-6 and TRBJ2-7; TRBD1 agrees at 8 bases. CDR3 size: 15 residues. Germline values: CDR1 SGHVS, CDR2 FNYEAQ. V shed 5 bases, J shed 5 bases, and the junction held 11 bases outside the gene matches. The chain's CDR3 is CASSPRTGSGNEQYF. The CDR3 nucleotides read TGTGCCAGCAGCCCCCGGACAGGGTCGGGTAACGAGCAGTACTTC. Variable domain in full (rest from reference TRBV7-6 and TRBJ2-7): GAGVSQSPRYKVTKRGQDVALRCDPISGHVSLYWYRQALGQGPEFLTYFNYEAQQDKSGLPNDRFSAERPEGSISTLTIQRTEQRDSAMYRCASSPRTGSGNEQYFGPGTRLTVT.

The V gene is TRBV28, the J gene TRBJ2-5, with a weak D call TRBD1 (6 bases). The germline gives CDR1 MDHEN, CDR2 SYDVKM. The CDR3 sequence is 14 residues long. V dropped 5 bases and J dropped 1 base, with 11 bases sitting between them. The CDR3 DNA sequence: TGTGCCAGCAGTCGCGGACAGTCCCAAGAGACCCAGTACTTC. The encoded protein is CASSRGQSQETQYF.

V usage is TRBV5-6 and J usage is TRBJ1-5; the match to TRBD1 covers 7 bases. The CDR3 has 14 residues. Trimming cost V 4 bases and J 1 base; bases outside gene matches: 2. Per the germline V gene, CDR1 is SGHDT and CDR2 is YYEEEE. The DNA of the CDR3 is TGTGCCAGCAGCCCGACAGGGAGCAATCAGCCCCAGCATTTT. It yields the protein CASSPTGSNQPQHF. The full variable domain, with the rest looked up from reference TRBV5-6 and TRBJ1-5, is DAGVTQSPTHLIKTRGQQVTLRCSPKSGHDTVSWYQQALGQGPQFIFQYYEEEERQRGNFPDRFSGHQFPNYSSELNVNALLLGDSALYLCASSPTGSNQPQHFGDGTRLSIL.